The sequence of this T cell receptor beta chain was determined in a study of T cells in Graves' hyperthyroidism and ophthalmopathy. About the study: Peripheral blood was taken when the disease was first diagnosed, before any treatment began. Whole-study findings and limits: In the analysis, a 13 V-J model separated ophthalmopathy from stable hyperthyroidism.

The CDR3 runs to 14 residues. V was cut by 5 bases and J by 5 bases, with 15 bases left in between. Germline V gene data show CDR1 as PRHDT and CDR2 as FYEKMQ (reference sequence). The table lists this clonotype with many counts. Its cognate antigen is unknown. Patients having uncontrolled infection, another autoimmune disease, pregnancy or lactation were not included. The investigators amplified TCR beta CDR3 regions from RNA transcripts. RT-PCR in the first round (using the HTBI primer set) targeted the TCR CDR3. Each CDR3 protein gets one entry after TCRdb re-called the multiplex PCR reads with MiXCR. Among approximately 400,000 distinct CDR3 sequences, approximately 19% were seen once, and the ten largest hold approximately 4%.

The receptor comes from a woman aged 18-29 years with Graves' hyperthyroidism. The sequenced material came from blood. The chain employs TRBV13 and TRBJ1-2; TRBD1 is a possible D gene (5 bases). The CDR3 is CASSLEGTEYGYTF. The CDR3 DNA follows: TGTGCCAGCAGCCTAGAAGGGACCGAATATGGCTACACCTTC. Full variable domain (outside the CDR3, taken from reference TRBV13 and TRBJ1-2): AAGVIQSPRHLIKEKRETATLKCYPIPRHDTVYWYQQGPGQDPQFLISFYEKMQSDKGSIPDRFSAQQFSDYHSELNMSSLELGDSALYFCASSLEGTEYGYTFGSGTRLTVV.